This TCR beta chain came from a study of cytomegalovirus exposure and HLA in healthy donors. Study details: Sequencing of approximately 190 million T cells in an earlier analysis found 120 million or so unique TCR beta sequences. Genotyping showed about 80% of 398 donors falling in the Caucasian-associated ancestry cluster. The study's findings and limits: Reports state that TCR beta sequences accurately predicted most subjects' HLA-A and HLA-B alleles.

Both 60 Vbeta primers and 13 Jbeta primers went into the PCR. Profiled with immunoSEQ multiplex PCR; TCRdb holds only in-frame clones, not every one. In the table there are under 200,000 clones, around 86% of which are singletons. Germline V gives CDR1 GTSNPN, CDR2 SVGIG (reference sequence). Deletions cut 0 bases from V and 4 bases from J, with 5 bases between. The CDR3 is made up of 12 amino acids. Regarding this clone: Antigen specificity is unknown. Other DNA sequences in the sample encode the same CDR3.

The V call is TRBV30, the J call TRBJ2-3; D ambiguous. The specimen was PBMCs. The receptor comes from a girl aged 2 to 10 in good health and CMV-seropositive. The CDR3 is CAWSVLADTQYF. In DNA form, the CDR3 reads TGTGCCTGGAGTGTACTGGCAGATACGCAGTATTTT.